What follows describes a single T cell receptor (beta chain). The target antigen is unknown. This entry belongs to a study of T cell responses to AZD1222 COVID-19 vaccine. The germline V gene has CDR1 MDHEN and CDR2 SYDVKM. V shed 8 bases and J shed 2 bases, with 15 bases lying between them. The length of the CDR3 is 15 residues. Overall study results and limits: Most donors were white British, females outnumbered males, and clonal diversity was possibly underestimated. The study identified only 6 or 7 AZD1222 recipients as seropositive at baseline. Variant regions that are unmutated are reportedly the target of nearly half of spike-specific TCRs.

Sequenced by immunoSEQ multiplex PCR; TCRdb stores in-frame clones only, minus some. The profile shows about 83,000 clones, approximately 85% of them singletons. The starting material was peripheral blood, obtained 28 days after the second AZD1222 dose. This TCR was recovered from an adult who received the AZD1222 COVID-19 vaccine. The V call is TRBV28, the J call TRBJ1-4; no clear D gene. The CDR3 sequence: CASALLGGTNEKLFF. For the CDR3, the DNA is TGTGCCAGCGCCCTCCTGGGAGGGACTAATGAAAAACTGTTTTTT.